This paragraph covers one T cell receptor (beta chain) sequence. Its antigen is currently not known. The sample holds no much larger clone one base away, and base qualities are not on file. The data originate from a study of T cell responses to AZD1222 COVID-19 vaccine listed by TCRdb under 2021. As for the study more broadly: AZD1222 recipients whose second dose came at about 4 weeks and those whose second dose came at about 12 weeks were combined into one group, since spike-specific TCR depth and breadth did not differ between the two schedules. A total of 240 or so trial participants underwent TCR sequencing, of whom 200 to 220 had received two doses of AZD1222 and 26 had received two doses of the MenACWY control vaccine. Trial participants were enrolled by age into 18-55, 56-69 and 70-plus year subgroups, with roughly 160, 29 and 62 TCR-sequenced participants respectively. The paper as a whole reports these results and caveats: Epitopes outside the regions mutated in the B.1.351 and B.1.1.7 variants were reportedly recognized by nearly half of the unique spike-specific TCRs. Participants were mostly white British and included more females than males, and it was suggested by the authors that clonal diversity may have been underestimated. Because no day 14 peak-response samples were available, the repertoires could be characterized only after the peak T cell response. After two AZD1222 doses, both the breadth and the depth of spike-specific TCRs were significantly higher than at day 0 and than in MenACWY recipients. The 56-69-year group was small, and its depth increase did not reach significance, likely because of low power. Conclusions about previously exposed vaccinees are limited because only six or seven AZD1222 recipients were SARS-CoV-2 seropositive at baseline. CD4 TCRs associated with the vaccine covered the entire spike protein, and the dominant responses were in regions 160-218 and 743-854.

The CDR3 regions of human TCRbeta chains were analyzed by immunosequencing. Concerning the study's data processing: TCRs in the repertoires were compared against a reference library of SARS-CoV-2-specific TCRs that had been generated with the MIRA antigen-specificity platform. Breadth was defined as the fraction of unique TCRs that were SARS-CoV-2-associated. Depth was defined as the fraction of total T cells that were SARS-CoV-2-associated. Using the MIRA data, every spike-specific TCR was mapped to the spike region that the TCR reacted to and assigned to either a CD4 or a CD8 class. Log10-transformed breadth and depth values were compared by one-way ANOVA with Sidak's multiple comparisons tests. TCRdb stores this immuneACCESS table with in-frame sequences only. Part of the clones is absent; in the studies checked, under half of the shortfall reflects unresolved V genes, and no reason is known for the rest. From that table come the V and J calls and clone size; the DNA was used to work out D and trimming. The table for this sample lists approximately 82,000 clones; approximately 91% of them were counted only once. The ten largest clonotypes hold roughly 5.6% of the sample.

In light of the paper, this sample's time point label describes: baseline before first vaccination. Vaccinee samples were obtained from the UK trials COV001 and COV002, which included a single-blind randomized controlled phase 2/3 trial of AZD1222 (ChAdOx1 nCoV-19) in healthy adults. For TCRbeta chain sequencing, PBMC samples were collected from trial participants at day 0 and at day 28 after the second dose. The CDR3 runs 14 residues from the cysteine to the phenylalanine. This entry keeps only the CDR3 DNA: 42 bases, framed from base 1. The germline V gene yields SGHDN for CDR1 and FVKESK for CDR2. V drops 1 base and J drops 3 bases, leaving 6 bases in between.

The receptor chain draws on TRBV14 and TRBJ2-2; no D segment can be confidently identified. This clonotype originated in an adult in good health. Sequencing used peripheral blood, obtained on day 0 of AZD1222 vaccination. The CDR3 region reads CASSQVRDTGELFF. The DNA sequence reads TGTGCCAGCAGCCAAGTCCGGGACACCGGGGAGCTGTTTTTT.